This T cell receptor (beta chain) stems from a study of T cells after yellow fever vaccination. Study conclusions and caveats: Peaking on day 5 versus 15, the secondary response was faster but weaker. Only a small proportion of the clonotypes turned up in both the CD4 and the CD8 compartments, likely arising from convergent recombination.

Template switching by 5'RACE produced TCR cDNA, adding a universal primer site and UMIs. In TCRdb, the 5' RACE reads were re-called with MiXCR into one record per CDR3 protein. The sample holds more than 450,000 distinct CDR3 sequences, 20% to 25% seen once. To note about this clonotype: As yet, its antigen is unknown.

CDR3 length equals 15 residues. Trimming shortened V by 2 bases and J by 2 bases, and 13 bases separated the two germline ends. The sequences come from PBMCs, collected around 3 weeks after the first yellow fever vaccination. This chain links TRBV12-3 or TRBV12-4 with TRBJ2-7; D is possibly TRBD2 (5 bases). The TCR originated in a man aged 18-30 years who received the YFV17D yellow fever vaccine. This CDR3 is CASSLSGEPPYEQYF. CDR3 bases: TGTGCCAGCAGTTTATCTGGGGAGCCCCCCTACGAGCAGTACTTC.